This T cell receptor (beta chain) was recorded in a study of blood T cell repertoires in COVID-19 (dated by TCRdb to the early 2020s). General notes on the study: Samples from collaborators originated in the United States, Italy and Spain and spanned both the acute and convalescent phases of COVID-19. The repertoires were released in a freely available public database meant as a resource for research on the immune response to SARS-CoV-2. The material from the prospective study consisted of cDNA or gDNA derived from T cells, B-cell-depleted T cells, or PBMCs. The samples were drawn from the first 160 participants of the ongoing ImmuneRACE study and from 1,254 subjects provided by 6 global collaborators. Nearly every sample came with metadata listing a de-identified subject ID, COVID-19 status, age in years and sex. The dataset comprised deeply sampled blood TCRbeta repertoires from subjects exposed to, actively infected with, or recovered from COVID-19. Where available, HLA class I and class II types were taken from metadata supplied by the sample provider and were not determined by assay-based typing.

CDR1 MNHNY and CDR2 SVGAGI are derived from the germline V gene (reference sequence). From V the trimming removes 8 bases and from J it removes 2 bases, while the gene matches leave 8 bases of the junction unaccounted for. The CDR3 runs 14 amino acids, cysteine and phenylalanine included. The CDR3 DNA has 42 bases and is translated from base 1. TCRbeta CDR3 regions were amplified from genomic DNA by means of the immunoSEQ Assay, a bias-controlled multiplex PCR. In the paper's pipeline: Nucleated cell counts per sample were estimated from amplification of reference gene primers within the assay. To quantify the absolute abundance of each unique TCRbeta CDR3 rearrangement, sequence reads were collapsed and filtered. For each sample, productive Simpson clonality was calculated by taking the square root of Simpson's diversity index across productive rearrangements. TCRdb's version of the immuneACCESS table is confined to in-frame rearrangements and falls short of the full clone set. An unresolved V gene accounts for under half of the shortfall where checked; the remainder is of unknown origin. V, J and clone size are those of that table, while D and trimming were read from the DNA. The sample includes 110,000 or so clones, with about 88% observed a single time. The leading ten clones occupy almost 8.5% of the sample.

A second Seattle source provided samples from volunteer blood donors who had recovered from COVID-19. Collaborating institutions collected whole blood in K2EDTA tubes following their own protocols. For TCRbeta analysis, collaborators shipped samples in one of three forms: frozen whole blood, isolated PBMCs, or DNA extracted from either of those sample types. On this clone: No antigen is known for it. No base qualities exist here, and no much larger clone lies one base off it.

What the research found in general, with its limitations: The quantity of clinical and demographic metadata differed by source and by participant and was supplied without curation.

Recombination connected TRBV6-6 to TRBJ1-2; TRBD1 lines up with 7 middle nucleotides. Material for sequencing was peripheral blood. The TCR was taken from a woman between 70 and 85 years old who had recovered from COVID-19. Here the CDR3 is given as CASGGDRENYGYTF. The nucleotide sequence is given as TGTGCCAGCGGGGGCGACAGGGAAAACTATGGCTACACCTTC.